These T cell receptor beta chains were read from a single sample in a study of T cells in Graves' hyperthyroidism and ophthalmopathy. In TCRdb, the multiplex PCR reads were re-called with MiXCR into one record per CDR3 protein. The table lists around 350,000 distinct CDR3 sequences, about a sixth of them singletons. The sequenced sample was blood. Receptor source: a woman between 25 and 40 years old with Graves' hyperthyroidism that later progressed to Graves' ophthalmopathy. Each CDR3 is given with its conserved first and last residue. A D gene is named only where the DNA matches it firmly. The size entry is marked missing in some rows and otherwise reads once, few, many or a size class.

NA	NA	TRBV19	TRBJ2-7	CASSDRTADIYEQYF	TGTGCCAGTAGTGATCGGACGGCTGATATCTACGAGCAGTACTTC
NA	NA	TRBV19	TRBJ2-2	CASSPGVGTGELFF	TGTGCCAGTAGTCCGGGAGTGGGAACCGGGGAGCTGTTTTTT
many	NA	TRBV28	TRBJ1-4	CASSTQDSQEKLFF	TGTGCCAGCAGTACCCAGGACAGCCAAGAAAAACTGTTTTTT
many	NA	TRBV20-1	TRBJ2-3	CSASVAIQLTDTQYF	TGCAGTGCTAGCGTTGCCATCCAACTCACAGATACGCAGTATTTT
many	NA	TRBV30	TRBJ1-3	CAWSGGLGRNTIYF	TGTGCCTGGAGTGGTGGTTTAGGGAGGAACACCATATATTTT
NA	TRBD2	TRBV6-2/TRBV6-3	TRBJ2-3	CASSYDASGGADTQYF	TGTGCCAGCAGTTACGACGCTAGCGGGGGGGCAGATACGCAGTATTTT
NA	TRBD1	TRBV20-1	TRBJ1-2	CSAYTGGDGSGYTF	TGCAGTGCGTACACAGGGGGCGACGGTTCCGGCTACACCTTC
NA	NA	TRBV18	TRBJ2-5	CASSQEPLAGMIQYF	TGTGCCAGCAGCCAAGAGCCGTTGGCCGGTATGATCCAGTACTTC
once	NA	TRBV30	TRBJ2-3	CVEGPKNTDTQYF	TGTGTGGAGGGACCCAAAAACACAGATACGCAGTATTTT
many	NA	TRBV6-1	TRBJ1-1	CASSYWVSENTEAFF	TGTGCCAGCAGTTATTGGGTCAGCGAGAACACTGAAGCTTTCTTT
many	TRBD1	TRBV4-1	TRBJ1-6	CASSPDRGGTPLHF	TGCGCCAGCAGTCCGGACAGGGGTGGGACACCCCTCCACTTT
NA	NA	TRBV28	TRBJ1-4	CASSLETGTNEKLFF	TGTGCCAGCAGTTTAGAGACGGGAACTAATGAAAAACTGTTTTTT
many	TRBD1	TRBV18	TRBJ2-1	CASSPPGQVYNEQFF	TGTGCCAGCTCACCACCGGGACAGGTTTACAATGAGCAGTTCTTC
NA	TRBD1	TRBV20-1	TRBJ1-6	CSARLRGQGNSPLHF	TGCAGTGCTAGACTTAGAGGACAGGGAAATTCACCCCTCCACTTT
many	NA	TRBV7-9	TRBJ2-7	CASSEQGLSYEQYF	TGTGCCAGCAGCGAGCAGGGACTCTCCTACGAGCAGTACTTC
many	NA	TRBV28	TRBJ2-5	CASSLVEGVETQYF	TGTGCCAGCAGTTTAGTTGAGGGGGTGGAGACCCAGTACTTC
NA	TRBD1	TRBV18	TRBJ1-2	CASSPPPTGGRGYTF	TGTGCCAGCTCACCACCCCCGACAGGGGGCCGTGGCTACACCTTC
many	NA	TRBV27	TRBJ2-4	CASGSLGHQNIQYF	TGTGCCAGCGGTTCACTCGGACACCAAAACATTCAGTACTTC
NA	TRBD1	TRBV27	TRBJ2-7	CASSSYRGSYEQYF	TGTGCCAGCAGTAGCTACAGGGGTAGCTACGAGCAGTACTTC
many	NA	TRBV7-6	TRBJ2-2	CASSLTRTGELFF	TGTGCCAGCAGTCTTACACGCACCGGGGAGCTGTTTTTT
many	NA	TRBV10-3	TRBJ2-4	CATGTGQTMLHIQYF	TGTGCCACCGGAACGGGGCAGACAATGTTGCACATTCAGTACTTC
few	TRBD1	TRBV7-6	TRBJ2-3	CASSKRDRRSTDTQYF	TGTGCCAGCAGCAAACGGGACAGGCGTAGCACAGATACGCAGTATTTT
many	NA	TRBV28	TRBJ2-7	CASRPGNRVGYEQYF	TGTGCCAGCAGGCCCGGCAACAGGGTTGGCTACGAGCAGTACTTC
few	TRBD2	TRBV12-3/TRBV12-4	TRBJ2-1	CASSLTSGSRNEQLF	TGTGCCAGCAGTTTAACTAGCGGGAGTCGTAATGAGCAGCTCTTC
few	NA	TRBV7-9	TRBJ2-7	CASSPRSNPFSYEQYF	TGTGCCAGCAGCCCTAGGTCCAACCCGTTCTCCTACGAGCAGTACTTC
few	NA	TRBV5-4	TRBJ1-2	CASSLRFRADPNYGYTF	TGTGCCAGCAGCTTGAGGTTTCGTGCGGATCCAAACTATGGCTACACCTTC
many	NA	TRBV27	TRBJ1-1	CASSLRQTNTEAFF	TGTGCCAGCAGTTTACGACAGACGAACACTGAAGCTTTCTTT
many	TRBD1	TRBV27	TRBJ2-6	CASSLSVRDRASGANVLTF	TGTGCCAGCAGTTTATCGGTCCGGGACAGGGCGTCCGGCGCCAACGTCCTGACTTTC
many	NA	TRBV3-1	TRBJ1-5	CASSPGISNQPQHF	TGTGCCAGCAGCCCGGGTATTAGCAATCAGCCCCAGCATTTT
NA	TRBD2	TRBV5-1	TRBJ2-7	CASARGRGRSYEQYF	TGCGCCAGCGCCCGGGGTCGCGGGAGGTCCTACGAGCAGTACTTC
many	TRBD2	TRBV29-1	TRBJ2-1	CSVPPSGGVYEQFF	TGCAGCGTCCCGCCGAGCGGGGGGGTGTATGAGCAGTTCTTC
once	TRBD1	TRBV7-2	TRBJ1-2	CASSGGGATGALYGYTF	TGTGCCAGCAGCGGGGGGGGGGCGACAGGGGCGCTTTATGGCTACACCTTC
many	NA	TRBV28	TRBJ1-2	CASSLGPSGYTF	TGTGCCAGCAGTTTAGGGCCCAGTGGCTACACCTTC
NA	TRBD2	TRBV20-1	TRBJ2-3	CSARAADRVRGRSRTDTQYF	TGCAGTGCTAGAGCCGCGGACCGGGTCCGCGGGAGGTCGCGCACAGATACGCAGTATTTT
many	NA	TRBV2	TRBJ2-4	CASSFTLAKNIQYF	TGTGCCAGCAGTTTTACACTAGCCAAAAACATTCAGTACTTC
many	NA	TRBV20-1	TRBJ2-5	CSAQHLASETQYF	TGCAGTGCTCAGCATCTAGCTTCAGAGACCCAGTACTTC
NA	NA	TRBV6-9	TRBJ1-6	CASSYQGRGNSPLHF	TGTGCCAGCAGTTACCAGGGTAGAGGTAATTCACCCCTCCACTTT
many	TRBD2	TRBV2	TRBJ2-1	CASRPDVSGSSYNEQFF	TGTGCCAGCAGGCCCGATGTTAGCGGGTCCTCCTACAATGAGCAGTTCTTC
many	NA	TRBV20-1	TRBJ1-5	CSARDRGLSNQPQHF	TGCAGTGCTAGAGATAGGGGTTTGAGCAATCAGCCCCAGCATTTT
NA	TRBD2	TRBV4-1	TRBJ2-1	CASSHPGLAVEQFF	TGCGCCAGCAGCCACCCGGGACTAGCTGTTGAGCAGTTCTTC
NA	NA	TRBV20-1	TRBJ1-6	CSARERARGTLHF	TGCAGTGCTAGAGAGCGAGCACGGGGAACCCTCCACTTT
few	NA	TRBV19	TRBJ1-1	CASSRGRGGAEAFF	TGTGCCAGTAGTAGGGGCCGAGGGGGAGCTGAAGCTTTCTTT